The rows below give T cell receptor beta chains drawn from one sample of a study of T cells after posttransplantation cyclophosphamide. Assay: immunoSEQ multiplex PCR; the TCRdb copy retains only in-frame clones and omits some. The sample records over 20,000 clones, over 95% being singletons. The sample consisted of naive CD4+ T cells sorted from PBMCs. These receptors were obtained from a man between 50 and 59 years old in good health, CMV-negative, and a related stem cell transplant donor. Each CDR3 is given with its conserved first and last residue. The size entry is marked missing in some rows and otherwise reads once, few, many or a size class.

v_call	clone_size	cdr3_aa
TRBV18	-	CASSRTSGSPHEQYF
TRBV11-2	-	CASSRGAADTQYF
TRBV6-5	once	CASSAGTSPGELFF
TRBV5-1	-	CASSLSWTGGVQETQYF
TRBV11-3	-	CASSFGLDPYGETQYF
TRBV2	-	CASTSRDTQYF
TRBV18	-	CASSPALIGRGSRGYTF
TRBV7-2	-	CASSADSGTLGYTF
TRBV10-3	-	CAISETGTGGSGANVLTF
TRBV5-6	once	CASRSQGSSYEQYF
TRBV12-5	-	CASGLARPMDKTEAFF
TRBV29-1	-	CSVDRRDRNGYTF
TRBV18	-	CASSPGGRVVSALHF
TRBV9	-	CASSLEDRAYEQYF
TRBV18	once	CASANERTENTEAFF
TRBV5-1	-	CASSLTHVFAAGEQFF
TRBV27	-	CASSFLQNTDTQYF
TRBV7-6	-	CASTPRTDNSPLHF
TRBV19	-	CASSTLTGGVYEQYF
TRBV14	-	CASSHVGTSGRAVHNEQFF
TRBV11-3	-	CASSSPDRVGEQYF
TRBV6-5	once	CASSFSGLRGYTF
TRBV7-8	-	CASSWGTETYGYTF
TRBV5-1	-	CASRGQGAGNEQFF
TRBV9	-	CASSARLGRETQYF
TRBV6-5	-	CASSYSFGTNQPQHF
TRBV7-9	-	CASSLSSGGVINEQFF
TRBV7-9	-	CASSPLYTGELFF
TRBV5-1	-	CASSLDTWGAQYF
TRBV9	once	CASSARGTGGNTIYF
TRBV25-1	-	CASSARQVPQPQHF
TRBV9	once	CASSVAGQGPDTQYF
TRBV7-3	-	CASSSSSGGAHEQFF
TRBV9	-	CASSPSPGTGSPQHF
TRBV5-1	-	CASSYASGGPSSYEQYF
TRBV7-6	-	CASSLVLAGASLNEQFF
TRBV6-1	-	CASRPPPDREAFF
TRBV5-5	-	CASSLVQGNYGYTF
TRBV9	once	CASSVSSRAPDTQYF
TRBV11-1	-	CASSTRRLGGSPLHF
TRBV7-3	-	CASSSIAGGPDTGELFF
TRBV7-6	-	CASSLWTGGVEKLFF